A single sample is the source of the 19 T cell receptor beta chains below, sequenced in a study of cytomegalovirus exposure and HLA in healthy donors. Researchers ran the PCR with 60 Vbeta and 13 Jbeta primers. Clones were sequenced by immunoSEQ multiplex PCR, and TCRdb holds only the in-frame ones, with some missing. The sample gives 95,000 to 150,000 clones, 80% of which show up once; approximately 8.8% is in the top ten. The sample comprised PBMCs. Source of these receptors: a female donor in good health and CMV-seropositive.

The V and J genes are TRBV30 and TRBJ2-1; D call uncertain. From germline, CDR1 is GTSNPN and CDR2 SVGIG (reference sequence). V lost 0 bases to trimming and J lost 8 bases, with 5 bases between them. The CDR3 spans 11 residues. CDR3 region: CAWSVQYEQFF. CDR3 DNA sequence: TGTGCCTGGAGTGTTCAGTATGAGCAGTTCTTC.

This clone was observed a handful of times. The chain uses TRBV20-1 and TRBJ2-5, with 7 bases matching TRBD1. In germline, CDR1 is DFQATT, CDR2 SNEGSKA (reference sequence). The CDR3 loop spans 11 amino acids. The junction had 2 bases not matched to a gene; V was cut back by 4 bases and J by 6 bases. The CDR3 DNA reads as TGCAGTGCTACACAGGGGAAGACCCAGTACTTC. It codes for CSATQGKTQYF.

This clone was observed once. The chain has TRBV28 and TRBJ2-2, with D uncertain. V was clipped by 2 bases and J by 6 bases, with 7 bases between them. The CDR3 runs to 13 residues. Germline-derived CDR1 and CDR2 are MDHEN and SYDVKM. CDR3 protein: CASSLSAPGELFF. DNA for the CDR3: TGTGCCAGCAGTTTAAGCGCTCCCGGGGAGCTGTTTTTT.

The CDR3 sequence: CASSLGLGADGYTF. The CDR3 region has the DNA TGTGCCAGCAGCTTAGGTTTAGGGGCGGATGGCTACACCTTC. The chain combines TRBV13 with TRBJ1-2, with a possible D match to TRBD1 (5 bases). Per germline, CDR1 PRHDT and CDR2 FYEKMQ (reference sequence). There are 14 residues in the CDR3. V lost 0 bases and J lost 6, with 11 bases in between.

The count of this clone is one. The chain recombines TRBV7-9 with TRBJ1-6; D not resolved. Germline assignment: CDR1 SEHNR and CDR2 FQNEAQ (reference sequence). The CDR3 contains 13 residues. V shed 3 bases and J shed 8 bases, with 8 bases lying between them. CDR3 sequence reads: CASSFEGDSPLHF. In nucleotides, the CDR3 is TGTGCCAGCAGCTTCGAGGGAGATTCACCCCTCCACTTT.

This clone was observed a single time. This chain connects TRBV6-5 to TRBJ1-1, with D unclear. Germline V CDR1 and CDR2: MNHEY, SVGAGI. This CDR3 region has 11 residues. Trimming removed 4 bases from V and 4 bases from J, with 4 bases in between. CDR3 sequence reads: CASSSVTEAFF. The CDR3 nucleotides are TGTGCCAGCAGTTCCGTCACTGAAGCTTTCTTT.

The chain joins TRBV30 to TRBJ1-1, with 8 bases identical to TRBD1. Germline V gives CDR1 GTSNPN, CDR2 SVGIG (reference sequence). V trimming: 2 bases; J trimming: 5 bases; junction bases outside the gene matches: 7. CDR3 length: 14 residues. CDR3 loop: CAWSSRQGKTEAFF. CDR3 coding DNA: TGTGCCTGGAGTAGTAGACAGGGGAAGACTGAAGCTTTCTTT. Using reference TRBV30 and TRBJ1-1 for the parts outside the CDR3, the full variable domain is SQTIHQWPATLVQPVGSPLSLECTVEGTSNPNLYWYRQAAGRGLQLLFYSVGIGQISSEVPQNLSASRPQDRQFILSSKKLLLSDSGFYLCAWSSRQGKTEAFFGQGTRLTVV.

The rearrangement joins TRBV5-5 to TRBJ1-5, with a tentative D call TRBD1 (6 bases). Germline V lookup: CDR1 SGHKS, CDR2 YYEKEE (reference sequence). CDR3 length equals 14 residues. Trimming stripped 4 bases from V and 16 bases from J, with 24 bases between. The CDR3 protein is CASSETVRDIKEHF. The CDR3 DNA reads as TGTGCCAGCAGCGAGACGGTAAGGGACATAAAGGAACATTTT.

The chain employs TRBV9 and TRBJ1-2, with D possibly TRBD1 on 5 matching bases. With 5 bases removed from V and 5 bases from J, the gap between germline ends came to 16 bases. The CDR3 extends over 14 amino acids. The germline V gene encodes CDR1 SGDLS and CDR2 YYNGEE. The CDR3 DNA is TGTGCCAGCAGTTCAGGGTCAGTCCATTATGGCTACACCTTC. Protein sequence: CASSSGSVHYGYTF. The variable domain in full, with the rest retrieved from reference TRBV9 and TRBJ1-2, is DSGVTQTPKHLITATGQRVTLRCSPRSGDLSVYWYQQSLDQGLQFLIQYYNGEERAKGNILERFSAQQFPDLHSELNLSSLELGDSALYFCASSSGSVHYGYTFGSGTRLTVV.

The V call is TRBV7-2, the J call TRBJ2-1; 9 nucleotides agree with TRBD2. The CDR3 totals 15 residues. The germline gives CDR1 SGHTA, CDR2 FQGNSA. V lost 1 base, J lost 9 bases, and 7 bases stayed unmatched. The CDR3 loop reads CASSLGPGLAVEQFF. CDR3 in DNA: TGTGCCAGCAGCTTAGGACCGGGACTAGCAGTTGAGCAGTTCTTC.

The rearrangement links TRBV5-1 to TRBJ2-5; 7 bases match TRBD1. The CDR3 has 15 amino acids. V shed 0 bases, J shed 5 bases, and the junction held 7 bases outside the gene matches. Germline V gives CDR1 SGHRS, CDR2 YFSETQ. The CDR3 coding sequence is TGCGCCAGCAGCTTGGGTACAGGGGCTAGGGAGACCCAGTACTTC. Translation: CASSLGTGARETQYF.

The CDR3 region is CASSNGQGHNQPQHF. The CDR3 DNA reads as TGTGCCAGCAGCAATGGACAGGGTCACAATCAGCCCCAGCATTTT. This chain joins TRBV7-2 and TRBJ1-5, with TRBD1 matching over 8 bases. With V trimmed by 5 bases and J by 3 bases, 6 bases remained unmatched. Germline CDR1 is SGHTA and CDR2 is FQGNSA. CDR3 length: 15 amino acids. Full variable domain (rest looked up from reference TRBV7-2 and TRBJ1-5): GAGVSQSPSNKVTEKGKDVELRCDPISGHTALYWYRQSLGQGLEFLIYFQGNSAPDKSGLPSDRFSAERTGGSVSTLTIQRTQQEDSAVYLCASSNGQGHNQPQHFGDGTRLSIL.

The chain couples TRBV6-1 to TRBJ2-1; a weak D match, TRBD1 (5 bases). The length of the CDR3 is 16 residues. Trimming took off 3 bases at V and 8 bases at J, with 20 bases between the two ends. Germline V gene sequence: CDR1 MNHNS, CDR2 SASEGT. The CDR3 sequence is CASSDRLRGYNDEQFF. CDR3 bases: TGTGCCAGCAGTGATCGTTTAAGGGGCTATAACGATGAGCAGTTCTTC.

The chain is built from TRBV6-1 and TRBJ1-5; 7 bases are shared with TRBD1. Trimming at V came to 3 bases and at J to 6 bases, leaving 5 bases not matched to a gene. The germline V gene encodes CDR1 MNHNS and CDR2 SASEGT. The CDR3 loop spans 14 amino acids. The CDR3 region is CASSDSQGGQPQHF. CDR3 in DNA: TGTGCCAGCAGTGATTCCCAGGGGGGTCAGCCCCAGCATTTT.

The chain has TRBV5-1 and TRBJ2-3; weak D call: TRBD2 (7 bases). The V end was cut by 1 base, the J end by 4 bases, with 16 bases between. Germline CDR1 reads SGHRS; CDR2 reads YFSETQ. The CDR3 has 16 residues. CDR3 protein: CASSLMAGAVADTQYF. CDR3 nucleotides: TGCGCCAGCAGCTTGATGGCGGGGGCGGTGGCAGATACGCAGTATTTT.

As regards this clone: A much larger clone sits a single nucleotide away, making a read error possible. The chain links TRBV7-9 to TRBJ1-5; D is perhaps TRBD1 (5 bases). Germline CDR1 SEHNR, CDR2 FQNEAQ (reference sequence). This CDR3 region has 13 residues. The germline V and J ends were trimmed by 3 bases and 6 bases, with 9 bases remaining between them. Here the CDR3 DNA reads TGTGCCAGCAGCTTGGGGGGGGGTCAGCCCCAGCATTTT. Translation: CASSLGGGQPQHF. Full variable domain (outside the CDR3, taken from reference TRBV7-9 and TRBJ1-5): DTGVSQNPRHKITKRGQNVTFRCDPISEHNRLYWYRQTLGQGPEFLTYFQNEAQLEKSRLLSDRFSAERPKGSFSTLEIQRTEQGDSAMYLCASSLGGGQPQHFGDGTRLSIL.

The gene calls are TRBV6-6 and TRBJ1-6; D is unresolved. Trimming stripped 7 bases from V and 7 bases from J, with 11 bases between. Germline V gene lookup returns CDR1 MNHNY and CDR2 SVGAGI (reference sequence). This CDR3 region has 13 residues. The CDR3 loop is CASTTDRNSPLHF. The CDR3 DNA follows: TGTGCCAGCACCACAGATCGGAATTCACCCCTCCACTTT.

This clone was recorded a few times. The chain joins TRBV5-1 to TRBJ1-5, with TRBD1 matching over 7 bases. CDR1 and CDR2 (germline): SGHRS, YFSETQ. Unmatched junction bases numbered 4, after V lost 0 bases and J lost 7 bases. The CDR3 loop spans 14 amino acids. The CDR3 loop is CASSLGQGSQPQHF. The CDR3 DNA follows: TGCGCCAGCAGCTTGGGACAGGGTTCCCAGCCCCAGCATTTT. The full variable domain, with the rest looked up from reference TRBV5-1 and TRBJ1-5, is KAGVTQTPRYLIKTRGQQVTLSCSPISGHRSVSWYQQTPGQGLQFLFEYFSETQRNKGNFPGRFSGRQFSNSRSEMNVSTLELGDSALYLCASSLGQGSQPQHFGDGTRLSIL.

The rearrangement links TRBV5-8 to TRBJ1-5; D is ambiguous. The V end was cut by 0 bases, the J end by 8 bases, with 6 bases between. Germline V gene data show CDR1 as SGHTS and CDR2 as YDEGEE. This CDR3 has 12 residues. CDR3 sequence (DNA): TGTGCCAGCAGCTTGGCGAGGGAGCCCCAGCATTTT. Translated: CASSLAREPQHF.